This T cell receptor (beta chain) was obtained from a study of PD-1 blockade in mismatch repair-deficient tumors. At the level of the study: All were previously treated, progressing patients with around 12 mismatch repair-deficient cancer types. Study results and caveats: After pembrolizumab, tumor-resident clones rose rapidly, then generally contracted before radiologic responses.

Germline CDR1 reads SEHNR; CDR2 reads FQNEAQ (reference sequence). V lost 4 bases and J lost 0, with 5 bases in between. The CDR3 has 13 residues. Repertoires were generated with immunoSEQ multiplex PCR, while TCRdb's copy carries only in-frame clones and drops some. Of 40,000 to 60,000 clones in the sample, around 85% were seen once. Every patient had mismatch repair deficiency by PCR or immunohistochemistry. TCR sequencing covered a few patients who responded to pembrolizumab. As regards this clone: Its target is unknown.

The input for sequencing was peripheral blood, taken about 4.5 months after starting pembrolizumab. This sequence joins TRBV7-9 and TRBJ2-3; D is possibly TRBD1 or TRBD2 (5 bases each). This clonotype was sampled from an adult with mismatch repair-deficient cancer. The CDR3 region has the DNA TGTGCCAGCAGCTGGGACAGCACAGATACGCAGTATTTT. It specifies CASSWDSTDTQYF. Supplemented by reference TRBV7-9 and TRBJ2-3, the full variable domain reads DTGVSQNPRHKITKRGQNVTFRCDPISEHNRLYWYRQTLGQGPEFLTYFQNEAQLEKSRLLSDRFSAERPKGSFSTLEIQRTEQGDSAMYLCASSWDSTDTQYFGPGTRLTVL.